This note documents a single TCR beta chain sequence. Its antigen is unidentified. This entry comes from a study of OX40 agonist ivuxolimab in advanced cancers. The wider study: The treatment was a fully human IgG2 OX40 agonist, ivuxolimab. Study-level results: On average, CD8+ T cells had more expanded clones than CD4+.

Repertoires were generated with immunoSEQ multiplex PCR, while TCRdb's copy carries only in-frame clones and drops some. The sample includes about 28,000 clones, 80% to 90% seen only once; the top ten take roughly 40%. The ends lost 3 bases at V and 9 bases at J; junction bases unmatched: 1. CDR3 length: 12 residues. Germline CDR1 and CDR2: SGHVS and FNYEAQ. The TCR was taken from an adult with an advanced solid tumor such as melanoma, head and neck, liver or kidney cancer. The chain employs TRBV7-6 and TRBJ2-1; 8 bases are shared with TRBD1. The source was CD4+ or CD8+ T cells sorted from blood, collected in a trial of the OX40 agonist ivuxolimab. The CDR3 DNA reads as TGTGCCAGCAGCTTCACAGGGGGTGAGCAGTTCTTC. Protein: CASSFTGGEQFF.